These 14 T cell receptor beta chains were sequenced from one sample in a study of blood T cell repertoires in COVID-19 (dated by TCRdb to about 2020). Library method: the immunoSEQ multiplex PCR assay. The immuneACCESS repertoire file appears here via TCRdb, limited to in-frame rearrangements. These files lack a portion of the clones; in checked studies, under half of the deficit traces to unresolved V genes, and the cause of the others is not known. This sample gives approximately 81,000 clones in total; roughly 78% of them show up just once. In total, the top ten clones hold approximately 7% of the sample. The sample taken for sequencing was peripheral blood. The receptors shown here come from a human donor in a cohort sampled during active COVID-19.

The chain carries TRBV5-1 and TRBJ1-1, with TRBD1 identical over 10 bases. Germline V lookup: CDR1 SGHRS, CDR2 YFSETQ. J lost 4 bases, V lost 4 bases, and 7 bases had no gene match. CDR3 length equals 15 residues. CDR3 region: CASSAGQGRSTEAFF. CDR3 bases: TGCGCCAGCAGCGCGGGACAGGGGAGGAGCACTGAAGCTTTCTTT.

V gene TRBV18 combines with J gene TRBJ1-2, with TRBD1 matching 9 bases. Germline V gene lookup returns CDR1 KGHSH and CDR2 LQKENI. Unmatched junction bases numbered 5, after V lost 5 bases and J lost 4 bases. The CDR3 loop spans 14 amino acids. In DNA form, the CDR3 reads TGTGCCAGCTCAGGCAAGGGACAGGGCTATGGCTACACCTTC. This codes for CASSGKGQGYGYTF.

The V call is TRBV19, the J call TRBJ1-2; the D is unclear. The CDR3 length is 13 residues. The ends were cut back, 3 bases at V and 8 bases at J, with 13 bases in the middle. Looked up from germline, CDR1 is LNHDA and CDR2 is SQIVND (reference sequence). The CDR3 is CASSIGGGHGYTF. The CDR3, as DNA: TGTGCCAGTAGTATCGGTGGAGGGCACGGCTACACCTTC.

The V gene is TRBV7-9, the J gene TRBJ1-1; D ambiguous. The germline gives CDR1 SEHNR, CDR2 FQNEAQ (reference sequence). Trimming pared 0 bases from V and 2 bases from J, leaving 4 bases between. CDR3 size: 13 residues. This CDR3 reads CASSLALNTEAFF. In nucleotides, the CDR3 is TGTGCCAGCAGCTTAGCCCTCAACACTGAAGCTTTCTTT.

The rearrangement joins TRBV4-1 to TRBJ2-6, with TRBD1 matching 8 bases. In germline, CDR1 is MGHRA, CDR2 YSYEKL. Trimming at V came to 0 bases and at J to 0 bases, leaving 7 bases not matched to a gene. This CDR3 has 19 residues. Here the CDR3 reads CASSQELRDRTSGANVLTF. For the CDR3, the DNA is TGCGCCAGCAGCCAAGAATTGAGGGACAGGACCTCTGGGGCCAACGTCCTGACTTTC.

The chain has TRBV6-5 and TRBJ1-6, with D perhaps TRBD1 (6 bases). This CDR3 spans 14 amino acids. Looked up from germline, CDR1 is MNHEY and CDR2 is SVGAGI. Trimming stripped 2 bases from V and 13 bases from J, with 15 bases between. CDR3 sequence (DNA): TGTGCCAGCAGTTACACCAGACAGGTTGCGCCCCTCCACTTT. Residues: CASSYTRQVAPLHF.

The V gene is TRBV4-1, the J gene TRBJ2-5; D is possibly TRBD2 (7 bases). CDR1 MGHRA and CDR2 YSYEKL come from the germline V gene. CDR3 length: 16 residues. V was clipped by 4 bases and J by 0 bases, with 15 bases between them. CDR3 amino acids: CASSLTEGGYQETQYF. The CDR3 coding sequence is TGCGCCAGCAGCCTAACGGAGGGGGGGTACCAAGAGACCCAGTACTTC.

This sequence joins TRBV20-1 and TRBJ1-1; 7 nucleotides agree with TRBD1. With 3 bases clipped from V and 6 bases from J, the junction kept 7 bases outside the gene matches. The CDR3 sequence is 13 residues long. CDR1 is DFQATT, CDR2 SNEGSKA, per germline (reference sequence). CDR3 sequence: CSASLTGTAEAFF. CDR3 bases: TGCAGTGCTAGTCTAACCGGGACAGCTGAAGCTTTCTTT.

The CDR3 here is CASRSTGDDTGELFF. The CDR3 bases are TGTGCCAGCAGATCGACAGGGGACGACACCGGGGAGCTGTTTTTT. This chain joins TRBV2 and TRBJ2-2, with 8 bases matching TRBD1. This CDR3 is 15 amino acids long. Germline V lookup: CDR1 SNHLY, CDR2 FYNNEI. The J segment lost 3 bases and the V segment lost 6 bases, leaving 6 bases of the junction unmatched. Drawing the rest from reference TRBV2 and TRBJ2-2, the complete variable domain is EPEVTQTPSHQVTQMGQEVILRCVPISNHLYFYWYRQILGQKVEFLVSFYNNEISEKSEIFDDQFSVERPDGSNFTLKIRSTKLEDSAMYFCASRSTGDDTGELFFGEGSRLTVL.

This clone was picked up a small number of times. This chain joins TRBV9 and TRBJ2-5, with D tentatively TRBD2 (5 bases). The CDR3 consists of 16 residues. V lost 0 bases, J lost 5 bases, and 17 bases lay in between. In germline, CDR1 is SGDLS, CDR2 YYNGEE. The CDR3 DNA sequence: TGTGCCAGCAGCGTAGCTCGTGGGCCGCCGGGGGAGACCCAGTACTTC. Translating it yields CASSVARGPPGETQYF.

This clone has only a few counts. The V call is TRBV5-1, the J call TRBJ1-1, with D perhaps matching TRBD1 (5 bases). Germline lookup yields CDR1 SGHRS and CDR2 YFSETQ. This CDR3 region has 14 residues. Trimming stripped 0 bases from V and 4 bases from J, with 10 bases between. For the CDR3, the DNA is TGCGCCAGCAGCTTGGTATCTGGGGCCACTGAAGCTTTCTTT. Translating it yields CASSLVSGATEAFF.

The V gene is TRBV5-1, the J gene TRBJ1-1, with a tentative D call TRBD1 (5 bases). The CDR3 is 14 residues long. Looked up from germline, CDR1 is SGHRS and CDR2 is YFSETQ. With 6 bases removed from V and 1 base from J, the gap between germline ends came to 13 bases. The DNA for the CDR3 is TGCGCCAGCAAAACCGCCGGGGGGAACACTGAAGCTTTCTTT. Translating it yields CASKTAGGNTEAFF.

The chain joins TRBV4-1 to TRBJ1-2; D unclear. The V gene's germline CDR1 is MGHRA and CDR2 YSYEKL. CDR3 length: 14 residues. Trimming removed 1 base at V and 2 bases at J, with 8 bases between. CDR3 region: CASSQARVNYGYTF. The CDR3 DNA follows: TGCGCCAGCAGCCAAGCACGGGTAAACTATGGCTACACCTTC.

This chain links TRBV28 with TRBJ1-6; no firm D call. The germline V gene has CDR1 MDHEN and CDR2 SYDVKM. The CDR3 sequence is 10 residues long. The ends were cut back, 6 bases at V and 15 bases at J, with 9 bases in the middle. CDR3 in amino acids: CASSFRDLHF. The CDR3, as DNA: TGTGCCAGCAGCTTCCGGGACCTCCACTTT.